This T cell receptor (beta chain) was profiled in a study of cytomegalovirus exposure and HLA in healthy donors. The wider study: Earlier findings included some 120 million unique TCR beta sequences obtained from some 180 million T cells. Samples from HLA-typed donors yielded about 85 million unique TCRs in an early data release. Ancestry clustering placed around 80% of a few hundred genotyped donors in the Caucasian-associated cluster. Study observations and caveats: TCR beta sequences reportedly predicted the HLA-A and HLA-B alleles of most subjects accurately.

Comment on this clone: Antigen: not known.

CDR1 is MNHNS and CDR2 is SASEGT in the germline V gene. V lost 7 bases and J lost 7; bases outside the gene matches: 12. The CDR3 loop spans 15 amino acids. Vbeta (60) and Jbeta (13) primers were used in the PCR. Libraries were prepared by immunoSEQ multiplex PCR; TCRdb keeps only in-frame clonotypes and omits some of them. Here the sample table reports 150,000 to 200,000 clones. The TCR comes from a woman younger than 35 in good health and CMV-seropositive. Sequencing input: PBMCs. This chain links TRBV6-1 with TRBJ2-1, with 8 bases matching TRBD1. The CDR3 region has the DNA TGTGCCAGCAACCCGAGGCAGGGGGCGCGAAATGAGCAGTTCTTC. Protein product: CASNPRQGARNEQFF.